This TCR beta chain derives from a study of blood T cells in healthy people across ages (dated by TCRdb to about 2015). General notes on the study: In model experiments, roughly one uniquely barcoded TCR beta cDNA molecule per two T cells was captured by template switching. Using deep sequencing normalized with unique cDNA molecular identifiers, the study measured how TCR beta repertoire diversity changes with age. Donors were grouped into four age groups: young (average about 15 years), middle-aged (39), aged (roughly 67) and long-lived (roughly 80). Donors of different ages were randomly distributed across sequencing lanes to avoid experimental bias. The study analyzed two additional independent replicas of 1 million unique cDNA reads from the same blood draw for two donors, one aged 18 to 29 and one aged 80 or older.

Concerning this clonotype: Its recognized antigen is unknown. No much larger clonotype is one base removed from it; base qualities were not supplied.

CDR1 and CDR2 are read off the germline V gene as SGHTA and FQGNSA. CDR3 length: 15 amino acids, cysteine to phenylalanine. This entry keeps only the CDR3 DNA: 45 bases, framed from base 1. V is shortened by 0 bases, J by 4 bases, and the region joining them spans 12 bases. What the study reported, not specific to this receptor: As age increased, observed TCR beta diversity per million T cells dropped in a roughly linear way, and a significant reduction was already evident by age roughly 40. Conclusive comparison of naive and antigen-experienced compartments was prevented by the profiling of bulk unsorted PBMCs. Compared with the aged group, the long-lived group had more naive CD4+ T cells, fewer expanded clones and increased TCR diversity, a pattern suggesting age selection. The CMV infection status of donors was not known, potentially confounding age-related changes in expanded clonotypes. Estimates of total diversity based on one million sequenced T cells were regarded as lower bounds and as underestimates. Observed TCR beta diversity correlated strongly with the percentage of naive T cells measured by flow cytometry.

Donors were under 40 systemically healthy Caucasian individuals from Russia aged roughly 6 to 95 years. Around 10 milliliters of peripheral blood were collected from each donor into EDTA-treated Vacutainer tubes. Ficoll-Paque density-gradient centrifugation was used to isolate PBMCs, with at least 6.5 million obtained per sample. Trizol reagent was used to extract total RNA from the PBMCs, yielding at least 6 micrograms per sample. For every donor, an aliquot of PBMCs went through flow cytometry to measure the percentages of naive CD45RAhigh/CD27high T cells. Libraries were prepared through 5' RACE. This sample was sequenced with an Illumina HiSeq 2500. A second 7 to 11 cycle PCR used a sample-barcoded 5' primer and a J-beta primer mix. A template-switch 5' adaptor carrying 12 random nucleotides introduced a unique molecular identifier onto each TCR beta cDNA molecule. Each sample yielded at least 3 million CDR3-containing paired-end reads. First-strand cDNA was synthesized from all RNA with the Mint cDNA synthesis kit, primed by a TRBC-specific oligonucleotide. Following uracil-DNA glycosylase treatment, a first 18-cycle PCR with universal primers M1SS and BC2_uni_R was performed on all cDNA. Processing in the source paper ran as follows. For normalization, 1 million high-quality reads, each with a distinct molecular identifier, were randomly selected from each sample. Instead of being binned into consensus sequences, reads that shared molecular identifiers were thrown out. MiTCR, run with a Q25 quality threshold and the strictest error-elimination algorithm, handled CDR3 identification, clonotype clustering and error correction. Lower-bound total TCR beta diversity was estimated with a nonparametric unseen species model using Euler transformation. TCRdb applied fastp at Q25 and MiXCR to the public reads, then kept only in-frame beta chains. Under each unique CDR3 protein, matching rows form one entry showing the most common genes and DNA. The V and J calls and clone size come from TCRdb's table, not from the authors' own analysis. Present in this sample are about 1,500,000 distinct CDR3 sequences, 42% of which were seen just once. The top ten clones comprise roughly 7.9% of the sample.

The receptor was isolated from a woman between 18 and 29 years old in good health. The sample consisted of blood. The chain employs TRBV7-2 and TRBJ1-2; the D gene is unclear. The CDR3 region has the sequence CASSLAATPTYGYTF. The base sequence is TGTGCCAGCAGCTTAGCGGCGACACCAACCTATGGCTACACCTTC.